This TCR beta chain appears in the sequencing data of a study of T cells in Graves' hyperthyroidism and ophthalmopathy. Study findings and constraints: Researchers report that a 13 V-J model separated ophthalmopathy from stable hyperthyroidism.

On this clonotype: Its antigen is still unknown. Germline is not matched at one junction end, which may reflect a read error.

Amplified TCR beta CDR3 regions derived from RNA transcripts. TCR CDR3 underwent first-round RT-PCR with the HTBI primer set. TCRdb redid the calling of the multiplex PCR reads with MiXCR, one entry per CDR3 protein. The sample consists of about 690,000 distinct CDR3 sequences, 17% of them appearing once. Sequenced material: blood. The receptor comes from a middle-aged man with Graves' hyperthyroidism.

For the CDR3, the DNA is TGTGCCTGCAGTTGGGCCAGGGGAGTCACTGAAGCTTTCTTT. Its protein product is CACSWARGVTEAFF. The rearrangement uses TRBV27 and TRBJ1-1, with TRBD1 as a possible D gene (6 bases). The germline CDR1 and CDR2 sequences are MNHEY and SMNVEV (reference sequence). The CDR3 runs to 14 residues.